This is a list of T cell receptor beta chains from one sample in a study of cytomegalovirus exposure and HLA in healthy donors. Libraries were prepared by immunoSEQ multiplex PCR; TCRdb keeps only in-frame clonotypes and omits some of them. The sample lists more than 200,000 clones, about 79% seen once, with 1.5% to 2% in the top ten. Sequencing used PBMCs. These receptors were collected from a male donor in good health and CMV-seronegative. Both conserved end residues are part of each CDR3. The D gene is left open where the match is weak. Where a row states a size, it is once, few, many or the class of an expanded clone; other rows omit it.

j_call v_call clone_size cdr3_length d_call cdr3_nt cdr3_aa
TRBJ2-7 TRBV5-4 . 14 TRBD2 TGTGCCAGCAGCAGCGGGAGGTCTCCTAACGAGCAGTACTTC CASSSGRSPNEQYF
TRBJ1-6 TRBV30 . 16 TRBD1 TGTGCCTGGAGTACGACAGGGAGCTCCTATAATTCACCCCTCCACTTT CAWSTTGSSYNSPLHF
TRBJ1-2 TRBV7-2 . 13 . TGTGCCAGCAGCCCAGAGGGTAACTATGGCTACACCTTC CASSPEGNYGYTF
TRBJ2-3 TRBV6-4 . 15 . TGTGCCAGCAGCAGGGACAAAACTAGCACAGATACGCAGTATTTT CASSRDKTSTDTQYF
TRBJ1-3 TRBV10-3 few 14 . TGTGCCATCAGCTCACAAGACTCTGGAAACACCATATATTTT CAISSQDSGNTIYF
TRBJ1-5 TRBV7-2 . 15 . TGTGCCAGCAGCTTTTCGGGGGATAGCAATCAGCCCCAGCATTTT CASSFSGDSNQPQHF
TRBJ2-2 TRBV21-1 . 15 . TGTGCCAGCAGCCACCGCGGGGCCCCCAGGCTAGAGCTGTTTTTT CASSHRGAPRLELFF
TRBJ2-3 TRBV7-7 . 15 TRBD2 TGTGCCAGCAGCCCGGGACTAGCGGGGGGAGATACGCAGTATTTT CASSPGLAGGDTQYF
TRBJ2-1 TRBV9 . 18 TRBD2 TGTGCCAGCAGCACTCGGACTAGCGGGAGGGCCGGGTACAATGAGCAGTTCTTC CASSTRTSGRAGYNEQFF
TRBJ2-7 TRBV11-2 . 15 . TGTGCCAGCAGCTTAGGACAGACTTGGTCCTACGAGCAGTACTTC CASSLGQTWSYEQYF
TRBJ1-6 TRBV4-1 . 17 . TGCGCCAGCAGCCAAGATCCCGGGGACAACTATAATTCACCCCTCCACTTT CASSQDPGDNYNSPLHF
TRBJ1-5 TRBV5-1 . 15 TRBD1 TGCGCCAGCAGCAGCGGACAGGGAATCAATCAGCCCCAGCATTTT CASSSGQGINQPQHF
TRBJ2-7 TRBV27 . 16 . TGTGCCAGCAGTCTGAAACCCCCAGGGATTTCCGACGAGCAGTACTTC CASSLKPPGISDEQYF
TRBJ1-6 TRBV6-1 . 17 . TGTGCCAGCAGTGAAGCTCAACAGGCGGTCTATAATTCACCCCTCCACTTT CASSEAQQAVYNSPLHF
TRBJ2-5 TRBV18 . 13 TRBD1 TGTGCCAGCTCACCGACAGGGGGGGAGACCCAGTACTTC CASSPTGGETQYF
TRBJ1-3 TRBV6-1 . 15 TRBD1 TGTGCCAGCAGTCAACCTGGGGACAGGGGACACACCATATATTTT CASSQPGDRGHTIYF
TRBJ2-7 TRBV27 . 15 TRBD2 TGTGCCAGCGCAAGGGTGGGGGGGAAAGCGGGCGAGCAGTACTTC CASARVGGKAGEQYF
TRBJ1-1 TRBV14 . 13 . TGTGCCAGCAGCGAGCAATGGAACACTGAAGCTTTCTTT CASSEQWNTEAFF
TRBJ1-2 TRBV29-1 once 13 . TGCAGCGTTGAGGGGGGAGCGGACTATGGCTACACCTTC CSVEGGADYGYTF
TRBJ2-4 TRBV6-6 . 10 . TGTGCCAGCAGCCGCGACATTCAGTACTTC CASSRDIQYF
TRBJ2-5 TRBV5-1 . 14 TRBD2 TGCGCCAGCAGCAAGACTAGCGGGGGGGAGACCCAGTACTTC CASSKTSGGETQYF
TRBJ2-1 TRBV28 few 15 . TGTGCCAGCAGTACACCGCTACAGCCCAATAATGAGCAGTTCTTC CASSTPLQPNNEQFF
TRBJ2-1 TRBV5-1 . 14 TRBD2 TGCGCCAGCAGCTTGCTAGCGGGGGAAGATGAGCAGTTCTTC CASSLLAGEDEQFF
TRBJ2-5 TRBV7-2 . 18 TRBD2 TGTGCCAGCAGCTTTGGGTCAGGTGGGACTAGCGGCCAAGAGACCCAGTACTTC CASSFGSGGTSGQETQYF
TRBJ2-7 TRBV6-1 . 15 TRBD2 TGTGCCAGCAGTGAAGGGTGGGGACTAGGGTACGAGCAGTACTTC CASSEGWGLGYEQYF
TRBJ2-5 TRBV6-6 . 14 . TGTGCCAGCAGTTACTCGCAGGTCCAAGAGACCCAGTACTTC CASSYSQVQETQYF
TRBJ2-7 TRBV4-3 . 16 TRBD1 TGCGCCAGCAGCCAAGGAACAGGCAGGGGGACCTACGAGCAGTGCTTC CASSQGTGRGTYEQCF
TRBJ2-7 TRBV7-9 . 14 . TGTGCCAGCAGCTTAGTTACAGGCTCCTACGAGCAGTACTTC CASSLVTGSYEQYF
TRBJ1-5 TRBV19 . 14 . TGTGCCAGTAGTATATCAGGGGGCAATCAGCCCCAGCATTTT CASSISGGNQPQHF
TRBJ2-7 TRBV4-2 . 15 . TGTGCCAGCAGCTTCCGGCCACAGGACGCCTACGAGCAGTACTTC CASSFRPQDAYEQYF
TRBJ2-3 TRBV29-1 . 15 TRBD2 TGCAGCGTTGAGGTGCTAGCGGGGGTTGGAGATACGCAGTATTTT CSVEVLAGVGDTQYF
TRBJ2-1 TRBV6-1 . 15 . TGTGCCAGCAGTGGGCTTAGCGGCTCCTACAATGAGCAGTTCTTC CASSGLSGSYNEQFF
TRBJ2-5 TRBV18 . 14 TRBD1 TGTGCCAGCTCAAGACAGGGGCCGGGAGAGACCCAGTACTTC CASSRQGPGETQYF
TRBJ2-1 TRBV29-1 . 14 . TGCAGCGTTGAATTTTCGGGAGTAGGCTATGAGCAGTTCTTC CSVEFSGVGYEQFF
TRBJ2-1 TRBV4-1 few 15 . TGCGCCAGCAGCCAAGTTGTGACAGTTAACAATGAGCAGTTCTTC CASSQVVTVNNEQFF
TRBJ2-5 TRBV29-1 . 15 TRBD1 TGCAGCGTTGAAGGAGGGGACAGCCTAATAGAGACCCAGTACTTC CSVEGGDSLIETQYF
TRBJ2-7 TRBV19 . 16 . TGTGCCAGTAGTATAGATGGTAGACTGAAATCCTACGAGCAGTACTTC CASSIDGRLKSYEQYF
TRBJ2-7 TRBV29-1 . 11 . TGCAGCGTGTCCGGGAACTACGAGCAGTACTTC CSVSGNYEQYF
TRBJ2-2 TRBV7-7 . 14 TRBD1 TGTGCCAGCAGCAGCGGACAGGGGGCCGGGGAGCTGTTTTTT CASSSGQGAGELFF
TRBJ2-7 TRBV2 . 12 . TGTGCCAGCAGCCCAAGCTCCTACGAGCAGTACTTC CASSPSSYEQYF
TRBJ2-1 TRBV9 once 15 TRBD2 TGTGCCAGCAGCGCTACTAGCGGGAGCTACAATGAGCAGTTCTTC CASSATSGSYNEQFF
TRBJ2-5 TRBV10-3 . 13 TRBD2 TGTGCCATCCAGGGAGGGGTGGGAGAGACCCAGTACTTC CAIQGGVGETQYF
TRBJ2-7 TRBV25-1 . 15 . TGTGCCAGCAGTGAATACCGGGAACCCTTCTACGAGCAGTACTTC CASSEYREPFYEQYF
TRBJ1-2 TRBV2 . 12 TRBD1 TGTGCCGCCGAGACAGGGGGCACTGGCTACACCTTC CAAETGGTGYTF
TRBJ1-1 TRBV9 once 12 . TGTGCCAGCAGCGCCTACGGTACTGAAGCTTTCTTT CASSAYGTEAFF
TRBJ2-7 TRBV13 . 16 TRBD1 TGTGCCAGCAGCTTGGCTGGGGCAGGGGGCTCCTACGAGCAGTACTTC CASSLAGAGGSYEQYF
TRBJ1-3 TRBV27 few 15 TRBD1 TGTGCCAGCAGTCTGACAGGGAGGAGTGGAAACACCATATATTTT CASSLTGRSGNTIYF
TRBJ2-5 TRBV27 . 15 TRBD1 TGTGCCAGCAGTTGGGGTGTAGGGACAGAAGAGACCCAGTACTTC CASSWGVGTEETQYF